The sequence of this T cell receptor (beta chain) was determined in a study of identical twins. Regarding the study as a whole: Twins' excess sharing was less marked for out-of-frame beta sequences. Cord blood beta clonotypes that were abundant carried fewer insertions, and memory repertoires showed no such trend. Compared with models, monozygotic twins showed more out-of-frame TCR alpha sharing.

TCRdb processed the 5' RACE reads anew with MiXCR; each CDR3 protein has one entry. The profile covers some 500,000 distinct CDR3 sequences, with more than 13% appearing a single time and around 0.98% taken by the ten largest. Healthy Caucasians, and only they, were the donors. This clonotype came up many times. Antigen: not known. The CDR3 consists of 16 residues. Germline V gives CDR1 SQVTM, CDR2 ANQGSEA. Trimming at V came to 5 bases and at J to 3 bases, leaving 13 bases not matched to a gene. The same data also went into a second study, on yellow fever vaccine responses in identical twins.

The TCR was taken from a woman aged 18-29 years in good health. The sequencing input was CD4+ T cells sorted from blood. V is TRBV29-1 and J is TRBJ2-3; TRBD2 matches at 8 bases. CDR3 nucleotide sequence: TGCAGCGTTAGGCCGGGAGGGCCGGGTGTTACAGATACGCAGTATTTT. Amino acid sequence: CSVRPGGPGVTDTQYF.